These 27 T cell receptor beta chains were sequenced from one sample in a study of T cell repertoires in cytomegalovirus infection. TCRdb ran MiXCR on the reads and lists one entry per CDR3 protein. The table includes roughly 990,000 distinct CDR3 sequences, approximately 32% detected once. The antigens for these receptors are not known. The sequenced sample was cultured CD8+ T cells from PBMCs, obtained from culture after CMV antigen stimulation. The receptors were gathered from a human donor in good health (CMV status not recorded). Some clones in this sample may be carry-over from other donors' samples.

In its sample, this clonotype was seen a few times. The V gene is TRBV7-9, the J gene TRBJ1-2; possibly TRBD1 for D (5 bases). The CDR3 is 15 amino acids. CDR1 and CDR2 from the germline V gene are SEHNR and FQNEAQ (reference sequence). V lost 1 base and J 4 bases, leaving 13 bases between the germline ends. CDR3 sequence reads: CASSLVPGMSYGYTF. The CDR3 DNA follows: TGTGCCAGCAGCTTAGTCCCAGGGATGAGCTATGGCTACACCTTC.

The rearrangement joins TRBV20-1 to TRBJ2-1, with a tentative D call TRBD1 (6 bases). The CDR3 length is 13 residues. The V end lost 5 bases, the J end lost 7 bases, and 15 bases lay between the germline ends. Germline V gene sequence: CDR1 DFQATT, CDR2 SNEGSKA (reference sequence). The CDR3 coding sequence is TGCAGTGCTCCGGGACAAGGTGGGAATGAGCAGTTCTTC. Encoded protein: CSAPGQGGNEQFF.

The chain uses TRBV11-2 and TRBJ2-7; a possible D gene is TRBD1 (7 bases). This CDR3 has 14 residues. The V gene's germline CDR1 is SGHAT and CDR2 FQNNGV. The V end was cut by 2 bases, the J end by 4 bases, with 12 bases between. The CDR3 DNA reads TGTGCCAGCAGCTTATTGGAGGGGGCGTACGAGCAGTACTTC. It translates to CASSLLEGAYEQYF. Variable domain in full (rest from reference TRBV11-2 and TRBJ2-7): EAGVAQSPRYKIIEKRQSVAFWCNPISGHATLYWYQQILGQGPKLLIQFQNNGVVDDSQLPKDRFSAERLKGVDSTLKIQPAKLEDSAVYLCASSLLEGAYEQYFGPGTRLTVT.

This clonotype was detected only once. This rearrangement joins TRBV27 to TRBJ2-2; unclear D gene. Germline V gene data show CDR1 as MNHEY and CDR2 as SMNVEV (reference sequence). V shed 3 bases and J shed 3 bases, with 14 bases lying between them. This CDR3 has 16 amino acids. The CDR3 nucleotides read TGTGCCAGCAGTTTGGTGGACGGAACCTACACCGGGGAGCTGTTTTTT. Residues: CASSLVDGTYTGELFF.

The V call is TRBV28, the J call TRBJ2-1; D may be TRBD1 (6 bases). V shed 1 base and J shed 4 bases, with 14 bases lying between them. Germline CDR1 and CDR2: MDHEN and SYDVKM. The CDR3 has 16 residues. The CDR3 coding sequence is TGTGCCAGCAGTTTATACAGGGATAATCCTTACAATGAGCAGTTCTTC. It yields the protein CASSLYRDNPYNEQFF.

The rearrangement links TRBV12-3 or TRBV12-4 to TRBJ2-1; TRBD2 agrees at 7 bases. CDR3 length: 14 residues. Trimming at V came to 7 bases and at J to 7 bases, leaving 10 bases not matched to a gene. CDR3 DNA: TGTGCCAGCACCATAGGTGGCGGGGGAAATGAGCAGTTCTTC. This sequence encodes CASTIGGGGNEQFF.

The chain couples TRBV4-1 to TRBJ1-1; D is unresolved. The CDR3 contains 15 residues. Germline assignment: CDR1 MGHRA and CDR2 YSYEKL. V was trimmed by 2 bases and J by 0 bases, leaving 10 bases between them. Here the CDR3 DNA reads TGCGCCAGCAGCCAATCTCGGGCCTTGAACACTGAAGCTTTCTTT. Protein sequence: CASSQSRALNTEAFF.

The gene calls are TRBV7-9 and TRBJ2-7, with D tentatively TRBD2 (5 bases). Germline CDR1 is SEHNR and CDR2 is FQNEAQ (reference sequence). The length of the CDR3 is 12 residues. CDR3 loop: CASSHGERTLDV. In DNA, the CDR3 is TGTGCCAGCAGCCACGGCGAACGGACTCTCGACGTC.

This clonotype has more than one count but fewer than ten. V gene TRBV6-1 combines with J gene TRBJ1-1; D remains unclear. The ends were cut back, 8 bases at V and 1 base at J, with 14 bases in the middle. This CDR3 comprises 14 residues. Looked up from germline, CDR1 is MNHNS and CDR2 is SASEGT. The CDR3 DNA reads TGTGCCAGCGTTTGGGCTTCGGAGAACACTGAAGCTTTCTTT. Translation gives CASVWASENTEAFF.

This clonotype was seen at least ten times. V and J are TRBV7-8 and TRBJ1-5; D gene ambiguous. V was clipped by 4 bases and J by 3 bases, with 7 bases between them. This CDR3 region has 13 residues. Germline V gene sequence: CDR1 SGHVS, CDR2 FQNEAQ. The CDR3 DNA follows: TGTGCCAGCAGCTCCCACTCCAATCAGCCCCAGCATTTT. This gives the protein CASSSHSNQPQHF.

The J gene is TRBJ2-1, the V gene TRBV15; TRBD1 or TRBD2 may be the D gene (5 bases each). Per germline, CDR1 LNHNV and CDR2 YYDKDF (reference sequence). Trimming left V 1 base short and J 0 bases short, with 16 bases between. The CDR3 contains 18 residues. CDR3 in DNA: TGTGCCACCAGCAGAGGGATTTGGGACGCCACCTCCTACAATGAGCAGTTCTTC. It encodes CATSRGIWDATSYNEQFF.

The V call is TRBV7-9, the J call TRBJ2-1; D unresolved. The CDR3 contains 14 residues. V shed 2 bases and J shed 3 bases, with 8 bases lying between them. CDR1 SEHNR and CDR2 FQNEAQ come from the germline V gene (reference sequence). The CDR3 bases are TGTGCCAGCAGCTTAAGCCTGAACTACAATGAGCAGTTCTTC. It yields the protein CASSLSLNYNEQFF.

The chain has TRBV27 and TRBJ2-1; perhaps TRBD2 as D (7 bases). CDR3 size: 12 residues. Germline V CDR1 and CDR2: MNHEY, SMNVEV (reference sequence). The CDR3 bases are TGTGCAGTGGGGCGGGGGCCAGGGGAGCAGTTCTTC. Protein product: CAVGRGPGEQFF.

CDR3 sequence reads: CASSQEDANTEAFF. In nucleotides, the CDR3 is TGTGCCAGCAGCCAAGAGGATGCGAACACTGAAGCTTTCTTT. The chain couples TRBV4-2 to TRBJ1-1; D ambiguous. This CDR3 region has 14 residues. The V and J ends lost 0 bases and 1 base respectively, with 6 bases between them. Per germline, CDR1 LGHNA and CDR2 YNFKEQ.

This clonotype appeared a few times. Because the CDR3's place on the DNA is in doubt, the DNA is left out and the CDR3 is given as listed by TCRdb. The chain carries TRBV12-3 or TRBV12-4 and TRBJ2-3; TRBD1 is the table's D call, not checked against the DNA. The CDR3 is made up of 16 amino acids, end residues included. This chain's CDR3 is CASSSSDSPDFYTQYF.

CDR3 nucleotide sequence: TGTGCCATCAGCGATCCGGGTCTTCCGGGGAACACTGAAGCTTTCTTT. Its translation: CAISDPGLPGNTEAFF. This chain connects TRBV10-3 to TRBJ1-1, with D unresolved. Trimming left V 6 bases short and J 1 base short, with 18 bases between. CDR3 length: 16 amino acids. Germline loops: CDR1 ENHRY, CDR2 SYGVKD.

The chain joins TRBV6-5 to TRBJ1-3, with a tentative D call TRBD1 (5 bases). Trimming took 5 bases from V and 7 from J, leaving 15 bases between them. Germline lookup yields CDR1 MNHEY and CDR2 SVGAGI. The CDR3 loop spans 14 amino acids. The CDR3 sequence is CASSGEGVTNTIYF. The CDR3 DNA reads TGTGCCAGCAGTGGGGAAGGGGTCACGAACACCATATATTTT.

Ten or more counts support this clonotype. Mismatch with germline at one junction end may stem from a read error. This sequence joins TRBV7-7 and TRBJ1-6; D unresolved. Germline CDR1 is SSHAT and CDR2 is FNYEAQ (reference sequence). This CDR3 is 14 amino acids long. CDR3 in DNA: TGTGCTAGCAGCTTAAAACTCTATAATTCACCCCTCCACTTT. Its translation is CASSLKLYNSPLHF.

This clonotype occurred many times. The chain is built from TRBV27 and TRBJ2-1; the D is unclear. CDR3 length equals 14 residues. Deletions cut 6 bases from V and 0 bases from J, with 9 bases between. CDR1 is MNHEY, CDR2 SMNVEV, per germline (reference sequence). The CDR3 region has the DNA TGTGCCAGCAGCCTTCTTAGCTCCTACAATGAGCAGTTCTTC. It is translated as CASSLLSSYNEQFF.

The gene calls are TRBV7-3 and TRBJ2-2, with a tentative D call TRBD1 (5 bases). V lost 3 bases to trimming and J lost 3 bases, with 11 bases between them. CDR1 and CDR2 from the germline V gene are SGHTA and FQGTGA. The CDR3 extends over 15 amino acids. CDR3 region: CASSFSRVDTGELFF. The CDR3 DNA follows: TGTGCCAGCAGCTTTAGCAGGGTGGACACCGGGGAGCTGTTTTTT.

This chain joins TRBV10-2 and TRBJ2-1, with a weak D call TRBD2 (5 bases). V lost 10 bases, J lost 7 bases, and 11 bases lay in between. The germline V gene has CDR1 WSHSY and CDR2 SAAADI. The CDR3 covers 11 residues. The CDR3 DNA follows: TGCGCCACGGGATTGTGGAATGAGCAGTTCTTC. Its translation is CATGLWNEQFF.

This clonotype was picked up a small number of times. The V and J genes are TRBV2 and TRBJ2-7; D remains unclear. Per germline, CDR1 SNHLY and CDR2 FYNNEI. This CDR3 has 12 residues. V was trimmed by 4 bases and J by 3 bases, leaving 7 bases between them. The CDR3 sequence: CASSVADYEQYF. CDR3 nucleotide sequence: TGTGCCAGCAGTGTGGCCGACTACGAGCAGTACTTC.

V usage is TRBV20-1 and J usage is TRBJ2-6; a weak D match, TRBD1 (5 bases). This CDR3 spans 16 amino acids. V lost 0 bases and J lost 0, with 9 bases in between. Per the germline V gene, CDR1 is DFQATT and CDR2 is SNEGSKA (reference sequence). The CDR3 region has the DNA TGCAGTGCTAGAGATGACAGTCCCTCTGGGGCCAACGTCCTGACTTTC. It yields the protein CSARDDSPSGANVLTF.

The table lists this clonotype with a few counts. This chain uses TRBV12-3 or TRBV12-4 with TRBJ2-1; TRBD2 matches 10 bases. The CDR3 spans 13 residues. J lost 10 bases, V lost 6 bases, and 6 bases had no gene match. CDR3 protein: CASSSGGAREQFF. CDR3 coding DNA: TGTGCCAGCAGCAGCGGGGGGGCCCGGGAGCAGTTCTTC.

The chain employs TRBV5-6 and TRBJ2-7, with 9 bases lining up with TRBD1. Germline assignment: CDR1 SGHDT and CDR2 YYEEEE. The length of the CDR3 is 14 residues. Losses at the gene ends were 3 bases for V and 3 bases for J; bases not matched to a gene: 4. As DNA, the CDR3 is TGTGCCAGCAGCTACGACAGGGGGGGCTACGAGCAGTACTTC. Its protein product is CASSYDRGGYEQYF. Together with reference TRBV5-6 and TRBJ2-7, the CDR3 gives the full variable domain: DAGVTQSPTHLIKTRGQQVTLRCSPKSGHDTVSWYQQALGQGPQFIFQYYEEEERQRGNFPDRFSGHQFPNYSSELNVNALLLGDSALYLCASSYDRGGYEQYFGPGTRLTVT.

The chain joins TRBV28 to TRBJ2-3, with 7 bases matching TRBD2. This CDR3 contains 18 residues. Germline CDR1 reads MDHEN; CDR2 reads SYDVKM. The junction had 12 bases not matched to a gene; V was cut back by 3 bases and J by 0 bases. DNA of the CDR3: TGTGCCAGCAGTTTCCCCCTGGTGACTAGCTCTAGCACAGATACGCAGTATTTT. Its protein product is CASSFPLVTSSSTDTQYF.

Many counts were recorded for this clonotype. The genes are TRBV7-9 and TRBJ2-1; D unresolved. Germline CDR1 is SEHNR and CDR2 is FQNEAQ (reference sequence). CDR3 length: 15 residues. With 2 bases removed from V and 4 bases from J, the gap between germline ends came to 12 bases. The CDR3 region is CASSLRLRKYNEQFF. CDR3 DNA sequence: TGTGCCAGCAGCTTACGGCTCAGGAAGTACAATGAGCAGTTCTTC.